This TCR beta chain comes out of a study of control samples from healthy donors and cancer patients. Assay used: immunoSEQ multiplex PCR; TCRdb lists only in-frame clones, some missing. The sample contains about 130,000 clones, about 95% of which appear only once. Looked up from germline, CDR1 is LGHNA and CDR2 is YSLEER. The CDR3 is 14 amino acids. The V and J ends lost 2 bases and 1 base respectively, with 6 bases between them. The J gene is TRBJ1-5, the V gene TRBV4-3; D unresolved. This clonotype was sampled from a man aged 25 to 45 in good health. Sequenced material: blood. The CDR3 protein is CASSQRRSNQPQHF. Here the CDR3 DNA reads TGCGCCAGCAGCCAAAGACGGAGCAATCAGCCCCAGCATTTT.